This T cell receptor beta chain emerged from a study of shared clonotypes between healthy human individuals. This clone was observed a single time. Within the sample, other DNA sequences also encode this same CDR3. Naive CD8 populations comprised CD45RO-negative cells positively selected for CCR7, excluding terminally differentiated effector memory CD45RA+ cells. V lost 5 bases, J lost 0 bases, and 8 bases lay in between. This CDR3 region has 14 residues. Germline lookup yields CDR1 MDHEN and CDR2 SYDVKM. Original processing methods: Filtering differed since immunoSEQ provided only junctions, with no quality scores. Method: immunoSEQ multiplex PCR; TCRdb's copy keeps in-frame clones and lacks some. That table supplies the V and J calls and clone size; D and trimming were determined from the DNA. The sample includes roughly 2.1 million clones, 90% to 95% of them seen just once.

The chain employs TRBV28 and TRBJ1-3; the D is unclear. Sequencing was done on a sample of naive CD8+ T cells from PBMCs. This receptor was identified in a man younger than 35 in good health. Some clones in this sample may be carry-over from other donors' samples. The CDR3 coding sequence is TGTGCCAGCAGTCAAGGGTTCTCTGGAAACACCATATATTTT. Protein product: CASSQGFSGNTIYF.